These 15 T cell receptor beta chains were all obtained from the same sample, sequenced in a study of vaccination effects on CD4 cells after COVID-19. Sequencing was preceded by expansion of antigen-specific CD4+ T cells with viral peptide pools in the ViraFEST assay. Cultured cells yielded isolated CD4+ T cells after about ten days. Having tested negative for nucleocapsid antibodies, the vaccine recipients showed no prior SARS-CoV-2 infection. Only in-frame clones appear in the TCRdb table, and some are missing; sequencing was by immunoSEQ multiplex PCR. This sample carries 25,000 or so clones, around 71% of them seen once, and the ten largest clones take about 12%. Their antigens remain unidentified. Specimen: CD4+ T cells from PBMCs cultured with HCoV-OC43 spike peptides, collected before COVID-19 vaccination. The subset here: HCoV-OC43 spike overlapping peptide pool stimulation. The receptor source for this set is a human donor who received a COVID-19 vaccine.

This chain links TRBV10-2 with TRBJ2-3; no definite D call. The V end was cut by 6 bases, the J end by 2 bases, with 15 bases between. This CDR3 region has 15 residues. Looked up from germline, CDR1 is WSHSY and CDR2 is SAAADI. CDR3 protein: CASRSLVINTDTQYF. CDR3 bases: TGCGCCAGCAGGTCTCTAGTGATCAACACAGATACGCAGTATTTT.

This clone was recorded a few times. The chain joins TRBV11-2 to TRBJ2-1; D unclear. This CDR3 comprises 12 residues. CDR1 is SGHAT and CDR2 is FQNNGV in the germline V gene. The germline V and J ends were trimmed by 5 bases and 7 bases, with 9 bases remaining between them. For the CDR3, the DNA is TGTGCCAGCAGCCGCAGCAGGAATGAGCAGTTCTTC. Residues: CASSRSRNEQFF.

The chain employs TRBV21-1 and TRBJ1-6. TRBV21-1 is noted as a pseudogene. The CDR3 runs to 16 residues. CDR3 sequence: CASKKGGVGYNSPLHF. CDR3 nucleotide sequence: TGTGCCAGCAAGAAAGGGGGGGTAGGGTATAATTCACCCCTCCACTTT.

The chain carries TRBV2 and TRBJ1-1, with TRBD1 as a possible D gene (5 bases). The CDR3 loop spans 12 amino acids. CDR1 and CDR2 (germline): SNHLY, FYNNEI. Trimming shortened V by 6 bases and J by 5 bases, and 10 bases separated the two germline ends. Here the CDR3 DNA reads TGTGCCAGCAGAGCCGGACAAACTGAAGCTTTCTTT. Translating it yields CASRAGQTEAFF.

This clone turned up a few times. In nucleotides, the CDR3 is TGTGCCAGCAGCCCACGGGTTTTGATTGATACGCAGTATTTT. Translating gives CASSPRVLIDTQYF. V gene TRBV9 combines with J gene TRBJ2-3; D call uncertain. The CDR3 has 14 residues. Looked up from germline, CDR1 is SGDLS and CDR2 is YYNGEE. The germline V and J ends were trimmed by 4 bases and 6 bases, with 15 bases remaining between them. The full variable domain, in which reference TRBV9 and TRBJ2-3 provide the parts outside the CDR3, is DSGVTQTPKHLITATGQRVTLRCSPRSGDLSVYWYQQSLDQGLQFLIQYYNGEERAKGNILERFSAQQFPDLHSELNLSSLELGDSALYFCASSPRVLIDTQYFGPGTRLTVL.

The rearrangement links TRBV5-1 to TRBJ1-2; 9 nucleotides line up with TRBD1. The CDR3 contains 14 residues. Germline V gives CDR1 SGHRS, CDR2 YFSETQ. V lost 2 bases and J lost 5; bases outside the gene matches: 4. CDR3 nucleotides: TGCGCCAGCAGCTTCCCGGGACAGGGTTATGGCTACACCTTC. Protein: CASSFPGQGYGYTF.

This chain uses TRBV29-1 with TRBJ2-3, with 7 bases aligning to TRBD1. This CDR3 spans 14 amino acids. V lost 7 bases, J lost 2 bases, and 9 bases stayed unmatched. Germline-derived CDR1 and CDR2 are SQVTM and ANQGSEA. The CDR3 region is CSAGQRTFTDTQYF. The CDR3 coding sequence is TGCAGCGCGGGACAGAGGACATTCACAGATACGCAGTATTTT.

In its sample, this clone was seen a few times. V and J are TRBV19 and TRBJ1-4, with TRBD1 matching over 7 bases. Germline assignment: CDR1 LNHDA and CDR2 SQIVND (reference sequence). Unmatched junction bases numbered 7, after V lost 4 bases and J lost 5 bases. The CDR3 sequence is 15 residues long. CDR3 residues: CASSRPGQKNEKLFF. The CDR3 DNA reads TGTGCCAGTAGTAGGCCGGGACAGAAAAATGAAAAACTGTTTTTT.

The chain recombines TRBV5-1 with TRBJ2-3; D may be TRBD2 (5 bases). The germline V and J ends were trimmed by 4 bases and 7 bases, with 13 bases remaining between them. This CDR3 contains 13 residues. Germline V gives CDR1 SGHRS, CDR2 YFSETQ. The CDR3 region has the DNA TGCGCCAGCAGCGTAGGACTCGCGAATACGCAGTATTTT. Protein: CASSVGLANTQYF.

The CDR3 DNA is TGCGCCAGCAGCTTGTCAGGGGGCTCCTACAATGAGCAGTTCTTC. Translation: CASSLSGGSYNEQFF. The chain combines TRBV5-1 with TRBJ2-1; 7 bases match TRBD1. V lost 1 base, J lost 0 bases, and 1 base stayed unmatched. The CDR3 totals 15 residues. Germline assignment: CDR1 SGHRS and CDR2 YFSETQ.

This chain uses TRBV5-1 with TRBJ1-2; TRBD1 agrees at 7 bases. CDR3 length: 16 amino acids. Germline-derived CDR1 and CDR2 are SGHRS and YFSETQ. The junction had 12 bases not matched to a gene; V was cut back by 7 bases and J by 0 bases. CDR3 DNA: TGCGCCAGCGGGATTTCGTCCGGGACAGCTAACTATGGCTACACCTTC. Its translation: CASGISSGTANYGYTF.

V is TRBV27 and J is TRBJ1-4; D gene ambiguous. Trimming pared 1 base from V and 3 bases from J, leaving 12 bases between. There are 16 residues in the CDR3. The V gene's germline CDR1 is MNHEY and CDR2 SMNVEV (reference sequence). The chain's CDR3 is CASSLYGFGANEKLFF. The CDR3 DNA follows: TGTGCCAGCAGTTTATACGGATTTGGGGCTAATGAAAAACTGTTTTTT.

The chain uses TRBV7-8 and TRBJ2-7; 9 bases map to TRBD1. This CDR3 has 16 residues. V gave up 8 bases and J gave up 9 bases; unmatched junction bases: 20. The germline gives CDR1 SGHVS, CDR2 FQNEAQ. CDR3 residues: CASLGRGTGSTTWQYF. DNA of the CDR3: TGTGCCAGCTTGGGCAGGGGGACAGGGTCTACTACTTGGCAGTACTTC.

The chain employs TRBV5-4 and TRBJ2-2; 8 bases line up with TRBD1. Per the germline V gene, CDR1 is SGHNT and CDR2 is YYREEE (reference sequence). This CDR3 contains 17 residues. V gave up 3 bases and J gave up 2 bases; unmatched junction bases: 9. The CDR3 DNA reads TGTGCCAGCAGCTCGAAAGACAGGGGTGTAAACACCGGGGAGCTGTTTTTT. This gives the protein CASSSKDRGVNTGELFF.

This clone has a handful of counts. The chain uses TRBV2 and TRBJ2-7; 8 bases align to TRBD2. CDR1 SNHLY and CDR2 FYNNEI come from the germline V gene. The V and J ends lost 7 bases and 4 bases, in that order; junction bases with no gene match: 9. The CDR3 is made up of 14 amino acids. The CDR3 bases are TGTGCCAGCATTTTAAGCGGGAGTGGGTACGAGCAGTACTTC. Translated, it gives CASILSGSGYEQYF.